The TCR beta chain under discussion was sequenced for a study of a mutant IDH1 vaccine in newly diagnosed glioma. Study-level information: Beforehand, treatment had been radiotherapy, temozolomide, or both; the majority received both.

This CDR3 has 15 amino acids. The ends were cut back, 7 bases at V and 0 bases at J, with 12 bases in the middle. Germline assignment: CDR1 MNHNS and CDR2 SASEGT. Profiled with immunoSEQ multiplex PCR; TCRdb holds only in-frame clones, not every one. The table includes tens of thousands of clones, about nine tenths detected once. Time point meaning: baseline, week 1 (first vaccination visit). Treatment described: pre-vaccination baseline after standard-of-care therapy. This receptor was identified in a man aged 25 to 40 with glioma. The chain recombines TRBV6-1 with TRBJ1-4; D may be TRBD1 (6 bases). This sample comprised PBMCs, obtained from a glioma patient treated with radiotherapy, temozolomide or both. In DNA form, the CDR3 reads TGTGCCAGCATCCTGGGGGGCGCAACTAATGAAAAACTGTTTTTT. Encoded protein: CASILGGATNEKLFF.